This paragraph reports one T cell receptor (beta chain). The antigen remains undetermined. These data come from a study of human T cells and chemical hapten exposure. About the research overall: After 6 days, upper back 0.01% DPC patch tests were scored.

Individual cDNA molecules had unique molecular identifiers attached to them by the library. TCRdb re-called the RACE reads through MiXCR, storing one row per CDR3 protein. In the table there are 300,000 to 450,000 distinct CDR3 sequences, 4.5% to 5.5% of which are singletons. CDR3 length equals 14 residues. Trimming shortened V by 3 bases and J by 4 bases, and 12 bases separated the two germline ends. Study observations and caveats: There was no change with DPC sensitization in TCRs above 1 in 1000 frequency.

Noted time point: pre-sensitization, week 0. Treatment of the sample: therapeutic diphenylcyclopropenone sensitization with weekly scalp DPC. V gene TRBV12-3 or TRBV12-4 combines with J gene TRBJ1-1; D is perhaps TRBD1 (6 bases). This TCR was recovered from a woman aged 45-60 years with alopecia areata. Some clones in this sample may be carry-over from other donors' samples. The sample here was whole blood, taken in connection with sensitization to the hapten diphenylcyclopropenone (DPC). The CDR3 DNA sequence: TGTGCCAGCAGTTTTGGACAGTTGCGCACTGAAGCTTTCTTT. Translation: CASSFGQLRTEAFF.